This T cell receptor beta chain was profiled in a study of T cell responses to AZD1222 COVID-19 vaccine. Study at large: Second-dose intervals near 4 or 12 weeks were combined.

Study results and caveats: Following two doses of AZD1222, Spike-specific TCR breadth and depth rose. Within unmutated variant regions lay the reported targets of nearly half of spike-specific TCRs. The number of AZD1222 recipients seropositive at baseline was only 6 or 7.

Germline loops: CDR1 SGHTA, CDR2 FQGNSA. Trimming pared 5 bases from V and 0 bases from J, leaving 14 bases between. The CDR3 contains 15 residues. Produced via immunoSEQ multiplex PCR; TCRdb's table is partial and in-frame only. The sample contains about 150,000 clones, around 92% of which appear only once. Comment on this clone: No antigen is known for it.

The chain joins TRBV7-2 to TRBJ2-7; D perhaps matches TRBD2 (6 bases). Source: peripheral blood, taken on day 0 of AZD1222 vaccination. The receptor comes from an adult in good health. For the CDR3, the DNA is TGTGCCAGCAGCGAGGGACTCCCTAGCTCCTACGAGCAGTACTTC. Protein sequence: CASSEGLPSSYEQYF.